The 29 T cell receptor beta chains below all came from one sample that was sequenced in a study of beta chain features in type 1 diabetes. Sequencing targeted expressed TCRB transcripts, as all isolated RNA had been reverse transcribed. TCRdb keeps only in-frame clones here, not all; method: immunoSEQ multiplex PCR. The sample yields about 360,000 clones, approximately 12% seen once. What was sequenced was naive CD4+ T cells from blood. These TCRs come from a man younger than 35 in good health.

The chain carries TRBV28 and TRBJ1-1; D is unclear. This CDR3 region has 17 residues. Germline values: CDR1 MDHEN, CDR2 SYDVKM. Trimming removed 2 bases at V and 6 bases at J, with 22 bases between. CDR3 DNA: TGTGCCAGCAGTTTAAGCGGGTTTCGCCGGATATTCTCTGAAGCTTTCTTT. Translating gives CASSLSGFRRIFSEAFF. The full variable domain, rest sourced from reference TRBV28 and TRBJ1-1, is DVKVTQSSRYLVKRTGEKVFLECVQDMDHENMFWYRQDPGLGLRLIYFSYDVKMKEKGDIPEGYSVSREKKERFSLILESASTNQTSMYLCASSLSGFRRIFSEAFFGQGTRLTVV.

CDR3 loop: CASSVKSSYNEQFF. The CDR3 DNA follows: TGTGCCAGCAGCGTTAAGAGCTCCTACAATGAGCAGTTCTTC. J is TRBJ2-1 and V is TRBV9; D remains ambiguous. CDR1 and CDR2 (germline): SGDLS, YYNGEE. The CDR3 contains 14 residues. Trimming left V 2 bases short and J 0 bases short, with 6 bases between.

The rearrangement joins TRBV10-3 to TRBJ2-1, with TRBD2 matching over 10 bases. CDR3 length: 14 amino acids. The ends lost 10 bases at V and 8 bases at J; junction bases unmatched: 11. The germline V gene encodes CDR1 ENHRY and CDR2 SYGVKD. DNA for the CDR3: TGTGCCACGAGCAGGACTAGCGGTGGCGATGAGCAGTTCTTC. Its translation: CATSRTSGGDEQFF.

This clone has a handful of counts. Sequence at one end of the junction differs from germline and may be a read error. The chain employs TRBV5-1 and TRBJ2-7; TRBD2 matches 9 bases. The CDR3 runs 13 residues. Germline CDR1 reads SGHRS; CDR2 reads YFSETQ. The CDR3 spells CASSFDGSGSPDF. The CDR3 coding sequence is TGCGCCAGCAGCTTTGATGGTAGCGGGAGCCCAGACTTC. The variable domain in full, completed from reference TRBV5-1 and TRBJ2-7, reads KAGVTQTPRYLIKTRGQQVTLSCSPISGHRSVSWYQQTPGQGLQFLFEYFSETQRNKGNFPGRFSGRQFSNSRSEMNVSTLELGDSALYLCASSFDGSGSPDFGPGTRLTVT.

This clone was seen more than once but under ten times. The J gene is TRBJ2-2, the V gene TRBV29-1, with a weak D call TRBD2 (5 bases). The CDR3 runs 14 residues. Germline CDR1 is SQVTM and CDR2 is ANQGSEA. V was cut by 2 bases and J by 1 base, with 8 bases left in between. CDR3 sequence: CSVETRGNTGELFF. CDR3 nucleotide sequence: TGCAGCGTTGAAACCCGGGGGAACACCGGGGAGCTGTTTTTT.

The genes are TRBV6-5 and TRBJ2-5, with D tentatively TRBD2 (6 bases). The CDR3 has 15 amino acids. Germline CDR1 is MNHEY and CDR2 is SVGAGI. The V gene lost 4 bases and the J gene lost 0 bases, with 12 bases spanning the gap. This CDR3 is CASSSGSGYQETQYF. CDR3 bases: TGTGCCAGCAGTTCCGGTAGCGGATACCAAGAGACCCAGTACTTC.

The CDR3 DNA sequence: TGCGCCAGCAGCCAAGACTGGAGGGGCAATCAGCCCCAGCATTTT. This sequence encodes CASSQDWRGNQPQHF. The chain recombines TRBV4-1 with TRBJ1-5; D call uncertain. V lost 0 bases and J lost 2, with 8 bases in between. Germline lookup yields CDR1 MGHRA and CDR2 YSYEKL. This CDR3 has 15 residues.

The chain links TRBV6-4 to TRBJ2-1; TRBD2 matches at 8 bases. V lost 5 bases to trimming and J lost 8 bases; unmatched junction nucleotides: 8. This CDR3 spans 14 amino acids. Germline lookup yields CDR1 MRHNA and CDR2 SNTAGT. The CDR3 reads CASSLQRESHEQFF. The CDR3 region has the DNA TGTGCCAGCAGTTTACAGCGGGAGTCCCATGAGCAGTTCTTC.

The J gene is TRBJ1-5, the V gene TRBV27; D gene unclear. Trimming shortened V by 6 bases and J by 0 bases, and 15 bases separated the two germline ends. The CDR3 totals 16 residues. Germline CDR1 is MNHEY and CDR2 is SMNVEV (reference sequence). DNA for the CDR3: TGTGCCAGCAGACCCAGGAGGCGAGGTAGCAATCAGCCCCAGCATTTT. Residues: CASRPRRRGSNQPQHF.

V usage is TRBV5-6 and J usage is TRBJ2-1, with 12 bases fitting TRBD2. Trimming at V came to 5 bases and at J to 2 bases, leaving 8 bases not matched to a gene. The CDR3 spans 17 residues. Germline CDR1 SGHDT, CDR2 YYEEEE. The DNA for the CDR3 is TGTGCCAGCAGTTCCGCCGGACTAGCGGGACCCTACAATGAGCAGTTCTTC. It specifies CASSSAGLAGPYNEQFF.

This clone appeared a few times. The DNA of the CDR3 is TGTGCCAGCAGTGATATGCGCCTTAATGAGCAGTTCTTC. Residues: CASSDMRLNEQFF. J is TRBJ2-1 and V is TRBV2; D is unclear. CDR1 is SNHLY and CDR2 is FYNNEI in the germline V gene. Trimming took off 3 bases at V and 7 bases at J, with 10 bases between the two ends. The length of the CDR3 is 13 residues.

The rearrangement joins TRBV2 to TRBJ1-5; TRBD1 is a possible D gene (5 bases). CDR1 is SNHLY and CDR2 is FYNNEI in the germline V gene. The CDR3 runs to 15 residues. V was pared by 8 bases and J by 1 base, with 15 bases between. CDR3 sequence: CASEAGRGSNQPQHF. DNA of the CDR3: TGTGCCAGCGAAGCAGGGCGTGGGAGCAATCAGCCCCAGCATTTT.

V usage is TRBV28 and J usage is TRBJ2-5; 9 nucleotides match TRBD2. The V and J ends lost 7 bases and 5 bases, in that order; junction bases with no gene match: 5. Per the germline V gene, CDR1 is MDHEN and CDR2 is SYDVKM. This CDR3 has 13 amino acids. The CDR3 loop reads CASTGLARETQYF. Here the CDR3 DNA reads TGTGCCAGCACGGGACTAGCTCGGGAGACCCAGTACTTC.

The chain couples TRBV19 to TRBJ2-5, with D maybe TRBD1 (6 bases). The V and J ends lost 4 bases and 4 bases respectively, with 10 bases between them. Per the germline V gene, CDR1 is LNHDA and CDR2 is SQIVND (reference sequence). This CDR3 spans 13 amino acids. CDR3 residues: CASSTLGAETQYF. CDR3 bases: TGTGCCAGTAGTACCCTGGGGGCAGAGACCCAGTACTTC.

The chain combines TRBV5-6 with TRBJ2-1; 9 positions match TRBD2. The CDR3 is 15 residues long. The V segment lost 4 bases and the J segment 4 bases; nucleotides outside the gene matches: 6. In germline, CDR1 is SGHDT, CDR2 YYEEEE. The CDR3 DNA follows: TGTGCCAGCAGCCGGCGGCTAGCGGGGTACAATGAGCAGTTCTTC. Its protein product is CASSRRLAGYNEQFF.

The V and J genes are TRBV19 and TRBJ2-7; D is perhaps TRBD1 (6 bases). Germline values: CDR1 LNHDA, CDR2 SQIVND (reference sequence). The length of the CDR3 is 13 residues. V lost 7 bases to trimming and J lost 3 bases, with 13 bases between them. The CDR3 region is CASNPGVSYEQYF. DNA of the CDR3: TGTGCCAGTAATCCAGGGGTAAGCTACGAGCAGTACTTC. The full variable domain, completed using reference TRBV19 and TRBJ2-7, is DGGITQSPKYLFRKEGQNVTLSCEQNLNHDAMYWYRQDPGQGLRLIYYSQIVNDFQKGDIAEGYSVSREKKESFPLTVTSAQKNPTAFYLCASNPGVSYEQYFGPGTRLTVT.

This chain links TRBV7-2 with TRBJ2-7, with D maybe TRBD1 (5 bases). Germline V gene lookup returns CDR1 SGHTA and CDR2 FQGNSA. The CDR3 contains 13 residues. V was clipped by 5 bases and J by 3 bases, with 11 bases between them. This CDR3 is CASSVTRGYEQYF. The CDR3 region has the DNA TGTGCCAGCAGCGTAACAAGGGGCTACGAGCAGTACTTC.

A few counts support this clone. The rearrangement links TRBV7-9 to TRBJ1-2, with 7 bases that match TRBD1. V was clipped by 5 bases and J by 5 bases; unmatched bases: 11. The CDR3 has 15 residues. Germline CDR1 is SEHNR and CDR2 is FQNEAQ (reference sequence). The CDR3 is CASSRLQGTDYGYTF. Written as DNA, the CDR3 is TGTGCCAGCAGCCGACTTCAAGGGACAGATTATGGCTACACCTTC. Based on the CDR3 plus reference TRBV7-9 and TRBJ1-2, the full variable domain is DTGVSQNPRHKITKRGQNVTFRCDPISEHNRLYWYRQTLGQGPEFLTYFQNEAQLEKSRLLSDRFSAERPKGSFSTLEIQRTEQGDSAMYLCASSRLQGTDYGYTFGSGTRLTVV.

In its sample, this clone was seen a few times. The rearrangement uses TRBV19 and TRBJ1-1; TRBD1 might be the D (5 bases). The CDR3 spans 14 residues. Trimming took 7 bases from V and 2 from J, leaving 14 bases between them. Germline CDR1 and CDR2: LNHDA and SQIVND (reference sequence). The CDR3 DNA is TGTGCCAGTACCAATGGGGCAGCAAACACTGAAGCTTTCTTT. This gives the protein CASTNGAANTEAFF.

In its sample, this clone was seen a few times. The rearrangement links TRBV9 to TRBJ2-7; possible D gene TRBD1, 5 bases. Trimming removed 4 bases at V and 0 bases at J, with 14 bases between. This CDR3 contains 15 residues. Germline CDR1 is SGDLS and CDR2 is YYNGEE. The CDR3 is CASSLRAQGSYEQYF. In nucleotides, the CDR3 is TGTGCCAGCAGCCTCAGGGCCCAGGGCTCCTACGAGCAGTACTTC.

This clone has more than one count but fewer than ten. The chain carries TRBV21-1 and TRBJ2-4; the tabulated D call, TRBD1, remains unverified against the DNA. TRBV21-1 is designated a pseudogene. This CDR3 region has 20 residues. The CDR3 region is CASSKIGRGSEILAKNIQYF. The CDR3, as DNA: TGTGCCAGCAGCAAAATAGGCAGGGGCTCTGAAATTCTAGCCAAAAACATTCAGTACTTC.

This chain connects TRBV30 to TRBJ2-7; no clear D gene. Per the germline V gene, CDR1 is GTSNPN and CDR2 is SVGIG (reference sequence). This CDR3 is 13 amino acids long. Trimming took 1 base from V and 9 from J, leaving 16 bases between them. In DNA form, the CDR3 reads TGTGCCTGGAGTGCCGGGTCCGAGTTTACGCAGTACTTC. This encodes CAWSAGSEFTQYF.

The V call is TRBV28, the J call TRBJ2-2; D is possibly TRBD2 (6 bases). The CDR3 contains 15 residues. The germline V gene encodes CDR1 MDHEN and CDR2 SYDVKM. V was pared by 7 bases and J by 4 bases, with 16 bases between. The CDR3 coding sequence is TGTGCCAGCACTTACTCGGGACTGAGCACCGGGGAGCTGTTTTTT. Its protein is CASTYSGLSTGELFF.

V and J are TRBV2 and TRBJ1-6; maybe TRBD1 (6 bases). V lost 4 bases and J lost 5, with 12 bases in between. The CDR3 extends over 15 amino acids. Germline lookup yields CDR1 SNHLY and CDR2 FYNNEI. CDR3 in amino acids: CASSVQGRNNSPLHF. The CDR3 DNA reads as TGTGCCAGCAGTGTTCAGGGGCGGAATAATTCACCCCTCCACTTT.

The V and J genes are TRBV28 and TRBJ2-1; TRBD2 matches at 7 bases. J gave up 5 bases and V 3 bases, and 4 bases lay outside the gene matches. Germline values: CDR1 MDHEN, CDR2 SYDVKM. This CDR3 has 14 residues. The CDR3 loop reads CASSLAGVDNEQFF. CDR3 in DNA: TGTGCCAGCAGTTTGGCGGGAGTGGACAATGAGCAGTTCTTC.

This clone was counted only a few times. V and J are TRBV30 and TRBJ1-2; D call uncertain. CDR1 is GTSNPN, CDR2 SVGIG, per germline (reference sequence). V gave up 5 bases and J gave up 4 bases, with 8 bases separating them. The CDR3 spans 11 residues. The CDR3 DNA follows: TGTGCCTGGGCCCGGAGCTATGGCTACACCTTC. It specifies CAWARSYGYTF.

The chain links TRBV7-2 to TRBJ2-7; TRBD1 is a possible D gene (5 bases). Trimming took 6 bases from V and 1 from J, leaving 16 bases between them. CDR3 length: 15 residues. Germline CDR1 and CDR2: SGHTA and FQGNSA. CDR3 residues: CASRPGPQASYEQYF. For the CDR3, the DNA is TGTGCCAGCAGACCTGGTCCACAGGCGTCCTACGAGCAGTACTTC.

This clone was counted only a few times. This chain links TRBV5-4 with TRBJ1-2; D perhaps matches TRBD1 (6 bases). Germline V gives CDR1 SGHNT, CDR2 YYREEE (reference sequence). V dropped 0 bases and J dropped 7 bases, with 10 bases sitting between them. CDR3 length: 13 amino acids. Here the CDR3 reads CASSLAGAGGYTF. The CDR3 coding sequence is TGTGCCAGCAGCTTGGCAGGGGCGGGTGGCTACACCTTC. The complete variable domain, with remaining parts taken from reference TRBV5-4 and TRBJ1-2, reads ETGVTQSPTHLIKTRGQQVTLRCSSQSGHNTVSWYQQALGQGPQFIFQYYREEENGRGNFPPRFSGLQFPNYSSELNVNALELDDSALYLCASSLAGAGGYTFGSGTRLTVV.

The chain uses TRBV5-1 and TRBJ2-1; 7 bases agree with TRBD1. J lost 6 bases, V lost 0 bases, and 12 bases had no gene match. Germline CDR1 is SGHRS and CDR2 is YFSETQ. The CDR3 totals 17 residues. The CDR3 nucleotides are TGCGCCAGCAGCTTGGGATCTCGAGGGGGCTCGGGCAATGAGCAGTTCTTC. Amino acid sequence: CASSLGSRGGSGNEQFF.